This entry lists 25 T cell receptor beta chains sequenced from one sample in a study of regulatory T cells in long-lasting Graves disease. With iRepertoire HTBI primers and Arm-PCR of CDR3 regions, TCR beta libraries were built. TCRdb reprocessed the multiplex PCR reads with MiXCR, giving one entry per CDR3 protein. In the table there are 350,000 to 450,000 distinct CDR3 sequences, 23% of which are singletons. Time point meaning: persistent/refractory GD, antithyroid drugs over 5 years with positive TRAb. RNA extracted from PBMCs served as the sequencing template. This sample comprised peripheral blood mononuclear cells (PBMCs), obtained when the disease was refractory, from a patient treated with antithyroid drugs. Every receptor here comes from a woman in her forties with Graves disease.

This rearrangement joins TRBV19 to TRBJ2-2; D is ambiguous. The CDR3 is made up of 14 amino acids. With 3 bases removed from V and 1 base from J, the gap between germline ends came to 6 bases. Germline V gene data show CDR1 as LNHDA and CDR2 as SQIVND (reference sequence). The CDR3 region has the DNA TGTGCCAGTAGTATGATCCTGAACACCGGGGAGCTGTTTTTT. Protein product: CASSMILNTGELFF.

The V call is TRBV5-4, the J call TRBJ2-4, with 9 bases aligning to TRBD1. Trimming removed 5 bases from V and 1 base from J; junction bases left unmatched: 4. CDR3 size: 15 residues. The germline V gene has CDR1 SGHNT and CDR2 YYREEE (reference sequence). This CDR3 is CASSKQGAAKNIQYF. In DNA form, the CDR3 reads TGTGCCAGCAGTAAACAGGGGGCGGCCAAAAACATTCAGTACTTC. The entire variable domain, with the rest obtained from reference TRBV5-4 and TRBJ2-4, is as follows: ETGVTQSPTHLIKTRGQQVTLRCSSQSGHNTVSWYQQALGQGPQFIFQYYREEENGRGNFPPRFSGLQFPNYSSELNVNALELDDSALYLCASSKQGAAKNIQYFGAGTRLSVL.

The sample holds many counts of this clonotype. The chain couples TRBV11-3 to TRBJ1-1; D is undetermined. V gave up 1 base and J gave up 3 bases, with 6 bases separating them. Per the germline V gene, CDR1 is SGHNT and CDR2 is YENEEA. The CDR3 loop spans 13 amino acids. The CDR3 region is CASSLAWDTEAFF. CDR3 DNA: TGTGCCAGCAGCTTAGCTTGGGACACTGAAGCTTTCTTT. The full variable domain, rest sourced from reference TRBV11-3 and TRBJ1-1, is EAGVVQSPRYKIIEKKQPVAFWCNPISGHNTLYWYLQNLGQGPELLIRYENEEAVDDSQLPKDRFSAERLKGVDSTLKIQPAELGDSAVYLCASSLAWDTEAFFGQGTRLTVV.

This rearrangement joins TRBV4-1 to TRBJ2-5, with D perhaps matching TRBD2 (6 bases). The CDR3 runs 15 residues. CDR1 MGHRA and CDR2 YSYEKL come from the germline V gene. V was trimmed by 2 bases and J by 5 bases, leaving 15 bases between them. The CDR3 DNA reads as TGCGCCAGCAGCCAACCATTTCTAGCGCAGGAGACCCAGTACTTC. Translation: CASSQPFLAQETQYF.

This clonotype was seen repeatedly, ten times or more. This chain links TRBV27 with TRBJ2-2; 9 nucleotides align to TRBD1. Germline V CDR1 and CDR2: MNHEY, SMNVEV (reference sequence). V shed 2 bases, J shed 4 bases, and the junction held 11 bases outside the gene matches. CDR3 length: 18 residues. The CDR3 protein is CASSLKTPSGQGTGELFF. The DNA of the CDR3 is TGTGCCAGCAGTTTAAAGACCCCTTCGGGACAGGGCACCGGGGAGCTGTTTTTT.

To note about this clonotype: One junction end does not reproduce the germline sequence, and a read error may be involved. The chain couples TRBV28 to TRBJ1-2, with D hard to call. CDR3 length: 13 residues. Per germline, CDR1 MDHEN and CDR2 SYDVKM. DNA of the CDR3: TGTGCCAGCAGTTCCTCCGTGGACTATGGCCACACCTTC. As protein: CASSSSVDYGHTF.

The chain recombines TRBV4-1 with TRBJ2-5; D might be TRBD1 (7 bases). V lost 3 bases, J lost 5 bases, and 16 bases lay in between. CDR1 MGHRA and CDR2 YSYEKL come from the germline V gene. The CDR3 contains 15 residues. Here the CDR3 DNA reads TGCGCCAGCAGCCAGCGAGGAGGGGGCGGGGAGACCCAGTACTTC. It yields the protein CASSQRGGGGETQYF.

This chain connects TRBV29-1 to TRBJ2-4; D unclear. Germline V CDR1 and CDR2: SQVTM, ANQGSEA. Trimming pared 4 bases from V and 3 bases from J, leaving 16 bases between. This CDR3 has 15 amino acids. CDR3 in DNA: TGCAGCGTTGCAACCGTATTAGGGATCAAAAACATTCAGTACTTC. It specifies CSVATVLGIKNIQYF. Variable domain in full (rest from reference TRBV29-1 and TRBJ2-4): SAVISQKPSRDICQRGTSLTIQCQVDSQVTMMFWYRQQPGQSLTLIATANQGSEATYESGFVIDKFPISRPNLTFSTLTVSNMSPEDSSIYLCSVATVLGIKNIQYFGAGTRLSVL.

As to this clonotype: Germline is not matched at one junction end, which may reflect a read error. V is TRBV24-1 and J is TRBJ2-2; D might be TRBD1 (7 bases). Germline V gene lookup returns CDR1 KGHDR and CDR2 SFDVKD. This CDR3 region has 15 residues. DNA of the CDR3: TGTGCCACCAGTGATGGGGACAGACCCACCGGGGGGCTGTTTTTT. Translated: CATSDGDRPTGGLFF.

In regard to this clonotype: A much larger clone lies one base from this, so it may be a read error. V and J are TRBV24-1 and TRBJ2-7, with 8 nucleotides matching TRBD2. Germline CDR1 KGHDR, CDR2 SFDVKD. Unmatched junction bases numbered 16, after V lost 4 bases and J lost 6 bases. There are 17 residues in the CDR3. The chain's CDR3 is CATSDLPGSGRGGEQYF. The CDR3 DNA reads as TGTGCCACCAGTGACCTCCCGGGGAGCGGGAGAGGAGGCGAGCAGTACTTC.

This clonotype was found a few times. This chain links TRBV5-1 with TRBJ1-6, with 7 nucleotides matching TRBD1. V was pared by 6 bases and J by 7 bases, with 4 bases of the junction left unmatched. Germline V gives CDR1 SGHRS, CDR2 YFSETQ. The CDR3 length is 13 residues. The CDR3 loop reads CASTTTGNSPLHF. For the CDR3, the DNA is TGCGCCAGCACCACGACAGGGAATTCACCCCTCCACTTT.

This chain joins TRBV18 and TRBJ2-4; D is ambiguous. This CDR3 spans 16 amino acids. The germline V and J ends were trimmed by 5 bases and 0 bases, with 14 bases remaining between them. Germline CDR1 KGHSH, CDR2 LQKENI. Written as DNA, the CDR3 is TGTGCCAGCTCAGAAGGATCCACCCTAGCCAAAAACATTCAGTACTTC. This codes for CASSEGSTLAKNIQYF. The full variable domain, completed using reference TRBV18 and TRBJ2-4, is NAGVMQNPRHLVRRRGQEARLRCSPMKGHSHVYWYRQLPEEGLKFMVYLQKENIIDESGMPKERFSAEFPKEGPSILRIQQVVRGDSAAYFCASSEGSTLAKNIQYFGAGTRLSVL.

This clonotype was observed many times. The V and J genes are TRBV7-6 and TRBJ1-1; a possible D gene is TRBD1 (6 bases). Germline V gene lookup returns CDR1 SGHVS and CDR2 FNYEAQ. The CDR3 totals 15 residues. Trimming pared 0 bases from V and 1 base from J, leaving 9 bases between. The CDR3 DNA follows: TGTGCCAGCAGCTTAGCATCAGGGGAGAACACTGAAGCTTTCTTT. This translates into CASSLASGENTEAFF.

The chain uses TRBV12-3 or TRBV12-4 and TRBJ1-4; no clear D gene. CDR3 length: 16 amino acids. With 0 bases removed from V and 0 bases from J, the gap between germline ends came to 8 bases. The CDR3 DNA reads as TGTGCCAGCAGTTTAGCCATGATCTCAACTAATGAAAAACTGTTTTTT. Amino acids: CASSLAMISTNEKLFF.

The chain employs TRBV6-2 or TRBV6-3 and TRBJ2-7, with 9 positions matching TRBD2. The CDR3 extends over 17 amino acids. The V gene end was trimmed by 9 bases and the J gene end by 7 bases; junction bases not matched to a gene: 22. The V gene's germline CDR1 is MNHEY and CDR2 SVGEGT. The CDR3 region has the DNA TGTGCCAGTCCCGGACTAGCGCAAAGAAGCTCCTACAATGAGCAGTACTTC. Its protein product is CASPGLAQRSSYNEQYF.

The table lists this clonotype with a few counts. The chain couples TRBV3-1 to TRBJ1-4; D is possibly TRBD1 (5 bases). Trimming removed 4 bases from V and 8 bases from J, with 17 bases in between. There are 15 residues in the CDR3. The germline CDR1 and CDR2 sequences are LGHDT and YNNKEL (reference sequence). CDR3 sequence (DNA): TGTGCCAGCAGCCGCCGGGGACTATTAGGCGAAAAACTGTTTTTT. Its translation: CASSRRGLLGEKLFF.

In its sample, this clonotype was seen many times. The rearrangement joins TRBV25-1 to TRBJ1-1, with D unresolved. The CDR3 contains 16 residues. CDR1 is MGHDK and CDR2 is SYGVNS in the germline V gene. V lost 1 base and J 2 bases, leaving 14 bases between the germline ends. The CDR3 DNA is TGTGCCAGCAGTGAATCGTTGCCGGTGCGTAACACTGAAGCTTTCTTT. Its translation: CASSESLPVRNTEAFF.

This clonotype was detected a few times. The chain joins TRBV9 to TRBJ1-3; D not resolved. Germline V gives CDR1 SGDLS, CDR2 YYNGEE. V was clipped by 2 bases and J by 3 bases, with 6 bases between them. The CDR3 runs to 13 residues. The CDR3 region is CASSVALGNTIYF. The DNA for the CDR3 is TGTGCCAGCAGCGTTGCCCTTGGAAACACCATATATTTT.

This clonotype has ten or more counts. The V gene is TRBV6-5, the J gene TRBJ2-3; 15 bases align to TRBD2. CDR1 is MNHEY and CDR2 is SVGAGI in the germline V gene. With 0 bases clipped from V and 4 bases from J, the junction kept 17 bases outside the gene matches. This CDR3 region has 22 residues. CDR3 in DNA: TGTGCCAGCAGTTACTCCGGATTTGGACTAGCGGGAGGGCCCATATTTGCAGATACGCAGTATTTT. Amino acids: CASSYSGFGLAGGPIFADTQYF.

Comments on this clonotype: A far bigger clonotype differs at one base, so this is likely a read error. The gene calls are TRBV12-3 or TRBV12-4 and TRBJ2-7; D unclear. The CDR3 has 16 residues. The V end lost 6 bases, the J end lost 0 bases, and 18 bases lay between the germline ends. The CDR3 nucleotides read TGTGCCAGCAGCCAAAAGCACACGAGGAGCTCCTACGAGCAGTACTTC. This encodes CASSQKHTRSSYEQYF.

The chain joins TRBV12-3 or TRBV12-4 to TRBJ1-2, with a tentative D call TRBD1 (5 bases). CDR3 length equals 14 residues. The V end was cut by 3 bases, the J end by 6 bases, with 14 bases between. CDR3 in amino acids: CASSLGRRGNGYTF. Here the CDR3 DNA reads TGTGCCAGCAGTTTGGGTCGGAGGGGAAATGGCTACACCTTC.

The chain has TRBV11-1 and TRBJ2-7; 11 positions agree with TRBD1. This CDR3 region has 15 residues. Germline loops: CDR1 SGHAT, CDR2 FQDESV (reference sequence). The trim removed 5 bases at V and 2 bases at J, leaving 5 bases unmatched. The CDR3 reads CASSRTGGIAYEQYF. The CDR3 DNA sequence: TGTGCCAGCAGCCGGACAGGGGGCATAGCCTACGAGCAGTACTTC.

The rearrangement uses TRBV6-9 and TRBJ1-1; D gene ambiguous. The CDR3 totals 14 residues. V lost 3 bases and J lost 1, with 9 bases in between. Germline-derived CDR1 and CDR2 are MNHGY and SVAAGI. The CDR3 is CASSYSPWNTEAFF. CDR3 sequence (DNA): TGTGCCAGCAGTTACTCTCCCTGGAACACTGAAGCTTTCTTT.

A few counts support this clonotype. V is TRBV2 and J is TRBJ2-7; perhaps TRBD1 as D (6 bases). This CDR3 is built from 13 residues. The germline V and J ends were trimmed by 8 bases and 2 bases, with 13 bases remaining between them. Germline CDR1 and CDR2: SNHLY and FYNNEI. The CDR3 DNA sequence: TGTGCCAGCCGCCAGGGGCAGGCCTACGAGCAGTACTTC. It codes for CASRQGQAYEQYF.

The J gene is TRBJ2-7, the V gene TRBV9, with a possible D match to TRBD2 (5 bases). V was clipped by 4 bases and J by 3 bases, with 14 bases between them. The CDR3 extends over 14 amino acids. Per germline, CDR1 SGDLS and CDR2 YYNGEE. CDR3: CASSPGRGNYEQYF. The CDR3 region has the DNA TGTGCCAGCAGCCCAGGACGGGGAAACTACGAGCAGTACTTC.